This passage covers 15 T cell receptor beta chains from one sample sequenced in a study of shared clonotypes between healthy human individuals. Only in-frame clones appear in the TCRdb table, and some are missing; sequencing was by immunoSEQ multiplex PCR. The profile shows hundreds of thousands of clones, roughly 84% of them singletons. Specimen: memory CD8+ T cells sorted from blood. Subset: CD45RO+ cells pooled with CCR7-negative TemRA cells. The source is a man between 18 and 29 years old in good health.

V is TRBV7-9 and J is TRBJ1-2, with D hard to call. The length of the CDR3 is 13 residues. V lost 5 bases to trimming and J lost 4 bases, with 11 bases between them. From germline, CDR1 is SEHNR and CDR2 FQNEAQ (reference sequence). The chain's CDR3 is CASSLGGVYGYTF. The CDR3 nucleotides read TGTGCCAGCAGCCTGGGTGGGGTCTATGGCTACACCTTC.

This clone appeared once. The CDR3: CASSPASGGKNNEQFF. The CDR3, as DNA: TGTGCCAGCAGCCCGGCTAGCGGGGGGAAAAACAATGAGCAGTTCTTC. The gene calls are TRBV5-8 and TRBJ2-1; 11 bases fit TRBD2. The CDR3 runs to 16 residues. V lost 4 bases to trimming and J lost 5 bases; unmatched junction nucleotides: 8. Looked up from germline, CDR1 is SGHTS and CDR2 is YDEGEE.

The chain joins TRBV10-1 to TRBJ2-1; 10 bases align to TRBD2. Germline lookup yields CDR1 WNHNN and CDR2 SYGVQD (reference sequence). This CDR3 has 16 amino acids. J was trimmed by 0 bases and V by 6 bases; bases with no gene match: 5. In DNA, the CDR3 is TGCGCCAGCAGCGCCCGGACTAGCGGCTCCTACAATGAGCAGTTCTTC. Translating gives CASSARTSGSYNEQFF.

V gene TRBV29-1 combines with J gene TRBJ2-3; perhaps D is TRBD1 or TRBD2 (8 bases each). This CDR3 contains 17 residues. V was pared by 0 bases and J by 2 bases, with 18 bases between. Looked up from germline, CDR1 is SQVTM and CDR2 is ANQGSEA. The CDR3 DNA sequence: TGCAGCGTTGAAGACGGGAGGGGGACAGGCTCCACAGATACGCAGTATTTT. It codes for CSVEDGRGTGSTDTQYF.

V is TRBV7-9 and J is TRBJ2-2, with 8 bases matching TRBD1. CDR1 SEHNR and CDR2 FQNEAQ come from the germline V gene (reference sequence). The V and J ends lost 5 bases and 6 bases, in that order; junction bases with no gene match: 14. The CDR3 consists of 17 residues. The CDR3 region is CASSPPGQGTLAGELFF. Written as DNA, the CDR3 is TGTGCCAGCAGCCCTCCCGGACAGGGAACTTTGGCCGGGGAGCTGTTTTTT.

V and J are TRBV18 and TRBJ2-5; D gene ambiguous. There are 14 residues in the CDR3. The V gene's germline CDR1 is KGHSH and CDR2 LQKENI. V lost 1 base, J lost 5 bases, and 11 bases lay in between. The CDR3 sequence: CASSPLRSEETQYF. Written as DNA, the CDR3 is TGTGCCAGCTCACCACTGCGTAGTGAGGAGACCCAGTACTTC. Filled out from reference TRBV18 and TRBJ2-5, the complete variable domain reads NAGVMQNPRHLVRRRGQEARLRCSPMKGHSHVYWYRQLPEEGLKFMVYLQKENIIDESGMPKERFSAEFPKEGPSILRIQQVVRGDSAAYFCASSPLRSEETQYFGPGTRLLVL.

With regard to this clone: The same CDR3 can be traced to other DNA sequences in this sample. This chain links TRBV27 with TRBJ2-7, with a tentative D call TRBD1 (6 bases). The CDR3 sequence is 14 residues long. Trimming left V 4 bases short and J 2 bases short, with 12 bases between. The germline CDR1 and CDR2 sequences are MNHEY and SMNVEV (reference sequence). The chain's CDR3 is CASSYRVGTYEQYF. The CDR3 bases are TGTGCCAGCAGTTACAGGGTTGGAACCTACGAGCAGTACTTC.

This chain uses TRBV4-1 with TRBJ1-5; D ambiguous. V was pared by 1 base and J by 3 bases, with 4 bases between. The CDR3 extends over 13 amino acids. CDR1 is MGHRA and CDR2 is YSYEKL in the germline V gene. This CDR3 is CASSQVPNQPQHF. The CDR3 region has the DNA TGCGCCAGCAGCCAAGTTCCCAATCAGCCCCAGCATTTT.

With respect to this clone: Different DNA sequences within this sample yield the same CDR3. The chain uses TRBV27 and TRBJ2-7, with 7 bases that match TRBD1. The CDR3 sequence is 14 residues long. Losses at the gene ends were 6 bases for V and 3 bases for J; bases not matched to a gene: 8. Germline CDR1 MNHEY, CDR2 SMNVEV (reference sequence). The CDR3 DNA is TGTGCCAGCAGCCTGACAGGGTCAAGCTACGAGCAGTACTTC. As protein: CASSLTGSSYEQYF.

This rearrangement joins TRBV2 to TRBJ1-2, with a tentative D call TRBD1 (5 bases). The length of the CDR3 is 14 residues. V was clipped by 1 base and J by 4 bases, with 10 bases between them. Germline lookup yields CDR1 SNHLY and CDR2 FYNNEI. The CDR3, as DNA: TGTGCCAGCAGTGAAGGAGTGGGGACCTATGGCTACACCTTC. It is translated as CASSEGVGTYGYTF.

The rearrangement uses TRBV18 and TRBJ2-4; D is undetermined. CDR3 size: 14 residues. Trimming cost V 2 bases and J 11 bases, with 16 bases left between them. CDR1 and CDR2 from the germline V gene are KGHSH and LQKENI. The CDR3 sequence: CASSPISADGVQYF. CDR3 in DNA: TGTGCCAGCTCACCAATCTCGGCTGATGGGGTTCAGTACTTC.

The chain links TRBV2 to TRBJ1-2; D ambiguous. Trimming removed 0 bases from V and 4 bases from J, with 15 bases in between. The CDR3 contains 16 residues. CDR1 is SNHLY and CDR2 is FYNNEI in the germline V gene. The CDR3 spells CASSEALHYPFYGYTF. In DNA form, the CDR3 reads TGTGCCAGCAGTGAAGCGCTTCATTACCCCTTCTATGGCTACACCTTC. The variable domain in full, with the rest retrieved from reference TRBV2 and TRBJ1-2, is EPEVTQTPSHQVTQMGQEVILRCVPISNHLYFYWYRQILGQKVEFLVSFYNNEISEKSEIFDDQFSVERPDGSNFTLKIRSTKLEDSAMYFCASSEALHYPFYGYTFGSGTRLTVV.

The chain carries TRBV30 and TRBJ2-1; D is undetermined. V was clipped by 2 bases and J by 5 bases, with 13 bases between them. Per germline, CDR1 GTSNPN and CDR2 SVGIG (reference sequence). The CDR3 sequence is 14 residues long. CDR3 nucleotide sequence: TGTGCCTGGAGTATCCCGGGCCCTAACAATGAGCAGTTCTTC. It codes for CAWSIPGPNNEQFF.

This clone was detected once. This chain connects TRBV29-1 to TRBJ2-3; D unclear. Trimming shortened V by 3 bases and J by 1 base, and 11 bases separated the two germline ends. The CDR3 totals 14 residues. The V gene's germline CDR1 is SQVTM and CDR2 ANQGSEA. The CDR3 loop reads CSVEDVSGTDTQYF. The CDR3 DNA is TGCAGCGTTGAGGACGTAAGCGGCACAGATACGCAGTATTTT.

The chain links TRBV9 to TRBJ1-1, with D tentatively TRBD1 (6 bases). The V and J ends lost 0 bases and 1 base respectively, with 16 bases between them. Germline loops: CDR1 SGDLS, CDR2 YYNGEE. The CDR3 sequence is 17 residues long. DNA for the CDR3: TGTGCCAGCAGCGTAGCGCCTTCAGAGGGGGGGAACACTGAAGCTTTCTTT. Protein product: CASSVAPSEGGNTEAFF.